The rows below give T cell receptor beta chains drawn from one sample of a study of T cells in Graves' hyperthyroidism and ophthalmopathy. MiXCR, applied by TCRdb to the multiplex PCR reads, yields one record per CDR3 protein. The sample consists of about 130,000 distinct CDR3 sequences, more than 20% of them appearing once. What was sequenced was blood. The receptors were sampled from a woman aged 50 to 60 with Graves' hyperthyroidism that later progressed to Graves' ophthalmopathy. CDR3s include the opening cysteine and the closing phenylalanine or tryptophan. Clone size is given for some rows only: seen once, a few or many times, or a class if the clone is expanded.

cdr3_length: 14
v_call: TRBV2
j_call: TRBJ2-2
clone_size: many
cdr3_aa: CASSTLGSTGELFF

cdr3_length: 19
v_call: TRBV27
j_call: TRBJ2-6
clone_size: -
cdr3_aa: CASSLSTTSGRSGANVLTF

cdr3_length: 15
v_call: TRBV7-3
j_call: TRBJ1-2
clone_size: -
cdr3_aa: CASSRGGTGSAGYTF

cdr3_length: 14
v_call: TRBV5-1
j_call: TRBJ2-3
clone_size: many
cdr3_aa: CASSSGAATDTQYF

cdr3_length: 13
v_call: TRBV6-2/TRBV6-3
j_call: TRBJ2-7
clone_size: -
cdr3_aa: CASSYSRNREQYF

cdr3_length: 14
v_call: TRBV6-1
j_call: TRBJ1-2
clone_size: -
cdr3_aa: CASSEPRTGFGYTF

cdr3_length: 18
v_call: TRBV20-1
j_call: TRBJ1-1
clone_size: many
cdr3_aa: CSARKAEAGRLLNTEAFF

cdr3_length: 12
v_call: TRBV19
j_call: TRBJ1-5
clone_size: few
cdr3_aa: CATRDGNQPQHF

cdr3_length: 12
v_call: TRBV24-1
j_call: TRBJ1-5
clone_size: many
cdr3_aa: CATSFGNQPQHF

cdr3_length: 15
v_call: TRBV11-2
j_call: TRBJ2-2
clone_size: many
cdr3_aa: CASRTANINTGELFF

cdr3_length: 16
v_call: TRBV7-6
j_call: TRBJ1-5
clone_size: few
cdr3_aa: CASSQQGLGPNQPQHF

cdr3_length: 15
v_call: TRBV7-8
j_call: TRBJ1-5
clone_size: many
cdr3_aa: CASSHGRSPGQPQHF

cdr3_length: 15
v_call: TRBV7-3
j_call: TRBJ2-3
clone_size: -
cdr3_aa: CASSPTAGGIDTQYF

cdr3_length: 14
v_call: TRBV12-3/TRBV12-4
j_call: TRBJ1-1
clone_size: many
cdr3_aa: CASSMGGSYTEAFF

cdr3_length: 17
v_call: TRBV3-1
j_call: TRBJ2-1
clone_size: many
cdr3_aa: CASSQDPSRTRWYEQFF

cdr3_length: 16
v_call: TRBV15
j_call: TRBJ2-7
clone_size: few
cdr3_aa: CATSTKGEKGRNEQYF

cdr3_length: 12
v_call: TRBV7-9
j_call: TRBJ2-2
clone_size: many
cdr3_aa: CASSPDTGELFF

cdr3_length: 17
v_call: TRBV3-1
j_call: TRBJ1-4
clone_size: many
cdr3_aa: CASSPLGKGATNEKLFF

cdr3_length: 14
v_call: TRBV28
j_call: TRBJ2-1
clone_size: many
cdr3_aa: CASSFTGAYNEQFF

cdr3_length: 16
v_call: TRBV28
j_call: TRBJ1-6
clone_size: -
cdr3_aa: CASSLRVVDRNSPLHF

cdr3_length: 15
v_call: TRBV18
j_call: TRBJ1-4
clone_size: many
cdr3_aa: CASSQGDRMVEKLFF

cdr3_length: 15
v_call: TRBV9
j_call: TRBJ2-7
clone_size: -
cdr3_aa: CASSVDQGVDYEQYF

cdr3_length: 14
v_call: TRBV12-3/TRBV12-4
j_call: TRBJ2-3
clone_size: many
cdr3_aa: CASSLGIAVDTQYF

cdr3_length: 14
v_call: TRBV7-8
j_call: TRBJ1-1
clone_size: -
cdr3_aa: CASSSSLGNTEAFF

cdr3_length: 15
v_call: TRBV6-2/TRBV6-3
j_call: TRBJ2-1
clone_size: -
cdr3_aa: CASTLGGTKSNEQFF

cdr3_length: 18
v_call: TRBV6-1
j_call: TRBJ1-6
clone_size: -
cdr3_aa: CASRPHPGRSSYNSPLHF

cdr3_length: 13
v_call: TRBV3-1
j_call: TRBJ1-2
clone_size: -
cdr3_aa: CASSLSETYGYTF

cdr3_length: 15
v_call: TRBV28
j_call: TRBJ1-2
clone_size: many
cdr3_aa: CASSLGTGGGYGYTF

cdr3_length: 13
v_call: TRBV27
j_call: TRBJ1-5
clone_size: -
cdr3_aa: CASRGTGYQPQHF

cdr3_length: 16
v_call: TRBV7-9
j_call: TRBJ2-3
clone_size: -
cdr3_aa: CASSPTGGGRTDTQYF

cdr3_length: 20
v_call: TRBV7-2
j_call: TRBJ2-6
clone_size: many
cdr3_aa: CASSLRLGRPGVSGANVLTF

cdr3_length: 17
v_call: TRBV5-5
j_call: TRBJ2-1
clone_size: many
cdr3_aa: CASSPAGGSLNYNEQFF

cdr3_length: 13
v_call: TRBV20-1
j_call: TRBJ2-1
clone_size: many
cdr3_aa: CSADDRGYNEQFF

cdr3_length: 15
v_call: TRBV19
j_call: TRBJ1-5
clone_size: -
cdr3_aa: CASRSRTATNQPQHF

cdr3_length: 16
v_call: TRBV20-1
j_call: TRBJ2-4
clone_size: -
cdr3_aa: CSARDSSAGDKNIQYF

cdr3_length: 14
v_call: TRBV5-8
j_call: TRBJ1-5
clone_size: many
cdr3_aa: CASSFLHSNQPQHF

cdr3_length: 14
v_call: TRBV28
j_call: TRBJ2-7
clone_size: once
cdr3_aa: CASSLGAGEREQYF

cdr3_length: 15
v_call: TRBV7-2
j_call: TRBJ2-7
clone_size: few
cdr3_aa: CASSARPTSIYEQYF

cdr3_length: 12
v_call: TRBV20-1
j_call: TRBJ2-7
clone_size: -
cdr3_aa: CSAKGQVYEQYF

cdr3_length: 15
v_call: TRBV5-1
j_call: TRBJ2-7
clone_size: many
cdr3_aa: CASSRKTGGEDEQYF

cdr3_length: 12
v_call: TRBV3-1
j_call: TRBJ1-1
clone_size: many
cdr3_aa: CASTSGGSVAFF

cdr3_length: 14
v_call: TRBV12-3/TRBV12-4
j_call: TRBJ1-1
clone_size: many
cdr3_aa: CASSLAQGATEAFF

cdr3_length: 13
v_call: TRBV5-5
j_call: TRBJ1-1
clone_size: many
cdr3_aa: CASRGDLNTEAFF

cdr3_length: 15
v_call: TRBV11-2
j_call: TRBJ2-1
clone_size: many
cdr3_aa: CASSFGTGAYNEQFF

cdr3_length: 14
v_call: TRBV5-1
j_call: TRBJ1-1
clone_size: many
cdr3_aa: CASSLQRGSTEAFF

cdr3_length: 13
v_call: TRBV30
j_call: TRBJ1-1
clone_size: -
cdr3_aa: CAWRTALNTEAFF

cdr3_length: 14
v_call: TRBV14
j_call: TRBJ2-5
clone_size: -
cdr3_aa: CASSRRQGQETQYF

cdr3_length: 17
v_call: TRBV27
j_call: TRBJ2-7
clone_size: many
cdr3_aa: CASSPRSGSGRVYEQYF

cdr3_length: 15
v_call: TRBV13
j_call: TRBJ1-6
clone_size: many
cdr3_aa: CASSQGGGDNSPLHF

cdr3_length: 14
v_call: TRBV29-1
j_call: TRBJ1-3
clone_size: -
cdr3_aa: CSVELYETGNTIYF

cdr3_length: 16
v_call: TRBV6-2/TRBV6-3
j_call: TRBJ2-7
clone_size: many
cdr3_aa: CASSFPGTSAPYEQYF

cdr3_length: 14
v_call: TRBV2
j_call: TRBJ1-5
clone_size: -
cdr3_aa: CASSPTGGGQPQHF

cdr3_length: 20
v_call: TRBV3-1
j_call: TRBJ2-3
clone_size: few
cdr3_aa: CASSQFGTSGSASSTDTQYF

cdr3_length: 15
v_call: TRBV29-1
j_call: TRBJ1-1
clone_size: -
cdr3_aa: CSVGGQGWGNTEAFF

cdr3_length: 13
v_call: TRBV20-1
j_call: TRBJ1-6
clone_size: few
cdr3_aa: CSARDTFNSPLHF

cdr3_length: 15
v_call: TRBV15
j_call: TRBJ2-3
clone_size: -
cdr3_aa: CATSRSSGSSDTQYF

cdr3_length: 17
v_call: TRBV7-6
j_call: TRBJ2-7
clone_size: -
cdr3_aa: CASSLNAPGLGSYEQYF

cdr3_length: 15
v_call: TRBV9
j_call: TRBJ2-7
clone_size: many
cdr3_aa: CASSEQGWPGYEQYF

cdr3_length: 17
v_call: TRBV19
j_call: TRBJ2-7
clone_size: few
cdr3_aa: CASSIRLAGVRSYEQYF

cdr3_length: 13
v_call: TRBV12-3/TRBV12-4
j_call: TRBJ1-5
clone_size: -
cdr3_aa: CASSLARDQPQHF